This is a list of T cell receptor beta chains from one sample in a study of blood T cell repertoires in COVID-19. Measured with immunoSEQ multiplex PCR; TCRdb has only the in-frame clones, and not every one. The table lists some 110,000 clones, about 70% of them singletons. The sequencing input was peripheral blood. The receptor source for this set is a man at least 80 years old with COVID-19, enrolled during active disease. CDR3s include the opening cysteine and the closing phenylalanine or tryptophan. A D gene is named only where the DNA matches it firmly. Expanded clones get a size class; other rows say once, few or many, or leave the size out.

TRBJ1-1	-	TRBV5-6	-	TGTGCCAGCAGCTCCGGGGGGTCGTCCGTCACTGAAGCTTTCTTT	CASSSGGSSVTEAFF
TRBJ2-5	TRBD1	TRBV7-3	-	TGTGCCAGCAGCTTAACAGGGCCGGGACAGGGGACATCCGGGGCCCAGTACTTC	CASSLTGPGQGTSGAQYF
TRBJ2-2	TRBD2	TRBV7-9	-	TGTGCCAGCAGCGTTAGCGGGAGAGGGTCCGGGGAGCTGTTTTTT	CASSVSGRGSGELFF
TRBJ2-3	TRBD2	TRBV11-2	once	TGTGCCAGCAGCTTGCAGGGACTAGCCACAGATACGCAGTATTTT	CASSLQGLATDTQYF
TRBJ2-5	TRBD1	TRBV29-1	-	TGCAGCGTCGACGGCGCCCTGGGACAGGGGGTAAGGCGGCAAGAGACCCAGTACTTC	CSVDGALGQGVRRQETQYF
TRBJ2-5	TRBD1	TRBV5-1	-	TGCGCCAGCAGCCTACTGGGACAGGGCGAGACCCAGTACTTC	CASSLLGQGETQYF
TRBJ1-1	TRBD1	TRBV5-1	-	TGCGCCAGCAGCCTAGGGACAGGGGAAGAAGCTTTCTTT	CASSLGTGEEAFF
TRBJ2-5	-	TRBV6-5	few	TGTGCCAGCGGAACAGGGTCAGAGACCCAGTACTTC	CASGTGSETQYF
TRBJ1-1	-	TRBV7-3	-	TGTGCCAGCAGCCCCTCCGGGGGATTCGCTTTCTTT	CASSPSGGFAFF
TRBJ2-5	-	TRBV5-1	once	TGCGCCAGCAGCTTGGACGAGATCCAGTACTTC	CASSLDEIQYF
TRBJ1-2	-	TRBV27	-	TGTGCCAGCAGTTTATCCGCTCGGGACTATGGCTACACCTTC	CASSLSARDYGYTF
TRBJ1-5	-	TRBV28	-	TGTGCCAGCAGCCCAGCCCCAGGGGCTCAGCCCCAGCATTTT	CASSPAPGAQPQHF
TRBJ1-2	-	TRBV2	-	TGTGCCAGCAGTGTAAACCATTCGCGAGGCTACACCTTC	CASSVNHSRGYTF
TRBJ2-5	TRBD1	TRBV24-1	-	TGTGCCACCAGTGACCCCGGGGGACAGGGGCATACCAACCAAGAGACCCAGTACTTC	CATSDPGGQGHTNQETQYF
TRBJ1-2	TRBD1	TRBV6-5	-	TGTGCCAGCAGTACCCGGACAGGGGGGTTTTATGGCTACACCTTC	CASSTRTGGFYGYTF
TRBJ1-1	TRBD1	TRBV19	-	TGTGCCAGTAGTATAGGGGGACAGGGGGCTGAAGCTTTCTTT	CASSIGGQGAEAFF
TRBJ1-5	TRBD1	TRBV19	-	TGTGCCAGTGCTCCGGGAACAGGGGTCGGGCAGCCCCAGCATTTT	CASAPGTGVGQPQHF
TRBJ2-2	-	TRBV27	-	TGTGCCAGCAGTTTATCCAGGGGAGCGAACACCGGGGAGCTGTTTTTT	CASSLSRGANTGELFF
TRBJ1-1	-	TRBV5-5	-	TGTGCCAGCAGCTTGGCCGTGACAGTGAACACTGAAGCTTTCTTT	CASSLAVTVNTEAFF
TRBJ1-5	-	TRBV6-5	-	TGTGCCAGCAGTCCTCCGGGTGGCAATCAGCCCCAGCATTTT	CASSPPGGNQPQHF
TRBJ2-5	-	TRBV5-1	few	TGCGCCAGCACCAGGTCAGGGGGGGAGACCCAGTACTTC	CASTRSGGETQYF
TRBJ1-1	TRBD1	TRBV27	once	TGTGCCAGCAGTTTACGACGGACAGGGACTATAAGGCCCTTTGAAGCTTTCTTT	CASSLRRTGTIRPFEAFF
TRBJ2-6	-	TRBV6-1	once	TGTGCCAGCAGTGTGGCCCTCTTCTCTGGGGCCAACGTCCTGACTTTC	CASSVALFSGANVLTF
TRBJ2-1	TRBD1	TRBV10-3	-	TGTGCCATCAACCCGGGACAGTCCTACAATGAGCAGTTCTTC	CAINPGQSYNEQFF
TRBJ1-6	-	TRBV28	-	TGTGCCAGCAGTTCCCCCCAAATTCGAGATTCACCCCTCCACTTT	CASSSPQIRDSPLHF
TRBJ1-2	-	TRBV4-1	-	TGCGCCAGCAGCCAAGCTCCAGGGGACTATGGCTACACCTTC	CASSQAPGDYGYTF
TRBJ2-4	TRBD1	TRBV6-2/TRBV6-3	-	TGTGCCAGCAGTTACGACAGGGGTGGAAACATTCAGTACTTC	CASSYDRGGNIQYF
TRBJ2-1	TRBD2	TRBV7-9	-	TGTGCCAGCGCCCTAGCGGGGGGCTACAATGAGCAGTTCTTC	CASALAGGYNEQFF
TRBJ1-6	TRBD1	TRBV20-1	-	TGCAGTGCTAGTCGAGACAGGGGGAATTCACCCCTCCACTTT	CSASRDRGNSPLHF
TRBJ2-7	-	TRBV15	once	TGTGCCACCAGCAGAGATTTGGGCACCTCCTCACCGCACGAGCAGTACTTC	CATSRDLGTSSPHEQYF
TRBJ1-2	TRBD1	TRBV28	once	TGTGCCAGCAGTTCCGCGACAGGGGCTGGTTATGGCTACACCTTC	CASSSATGAGYGYTF
TRBJ2-7	-	TRBV3-1/TRBV3-2	once	TGTGCCAGCAGCCAACCATCCCAGGGGAAATACGAGCAGTACTTC	CASSQPSQGKYEQYF
TRBJ2-3	-	TRBV11-2	-	TGTGCCAGCAGCTTACTAGCGCTTACTTTCACAGATACGCAGTATTTT	CASSLLALTFTDTQYF
TRBJ2-7	TRBD2	TRBV7-8	-	TGTGCCAGCAGCTTGAGGTCGCCCCTCCAAGCGGGGGAGAACGAGCAGTACTTC	CASSLRSPLQAGENEQYF
TRBJ2-7	TRBD1	TRBV28	-	TGTGCCAGCATTAACAGGGGGATATATGGGGAGCAGTACTTC	CASINRGIYGEQYF
TRBJ2-6	TRBD2	TRBV6-4	-	TGTGCCAGCAGTGACGGACTAGCGGGACTAGGGGCCAACGTCCTGACTTTC	CASSDGLAGLGANVLTF
TRBJ2-2	-	TRBV12-3/TRBV12-4	-	TGTGCCAGCAGCTCTAACACCGGGGAGCTGTTTTTT	CASSSNTGELFF
TRBJ2-7	TRBD2	TRBV15	-	TGTGCCACCAGCAAAGCGGGGCCATTAAAGGACGAGCAGTACTTC	CATSKAGPLKDEQYF
TRBJ2-3	TRBD2	TRBV10-3	-	TGTGCCATCAGTAGAAAACTAGCGGGGGGAGATAGCACAGATACGCAGTATTTT	CAISRKLAGGDSTDTQYF
TRBJ2-6	-	TRBV24-1	-	TGTGCCACCAGTGGTCTTTCTGCTGGGGCCAACGTCCTGACTTTC	CATSGLSAGANVLTF
TRBJ2-7	TRBD1	TRBV19	-	TGTGCCAGTAGTATTAGGGCCGTTCCGGGACAGTTGACCTCCTACGAGCAGTACTTC	CASSIRAVPGQLTSYEQYF
TRBJ1-5	TRBD1	TRBV28	-	TGTGCCAGCAGTTTCCCGACAGGGGTCAATCAGCCCCAGCATTTT	CASSFPTGVNQPQHF
TRBJ1-2	-	TRBV4-3	-	TGCGCCAGCAGCCAAGAGTGGAAGGAGTTGAACTATGGCTACACCTTC	CASSQEWKELNYGYTF
TRBJ2-2	-	TRBV4-2	-	TGTGCCAGCAGCCAAGGGGGTAGCTCGGGGTACACCGGGGAGCTGTTTTTT	CASSQGGSSGYTGELFF
TRBJ2-1	-	TRBV5-6	-	TGTGCCAGCAGCTTGAACGGGGGCTACAATGAGCAGTTCTTC	CASSLNGGYNEQFF
TRBJ2-1	TRBD2	TRBV24-1	-	TGTGCCACCAGTGATCGGACTAGCGGGAGGGGGCATGAGCAGTTCTTC	CATSDRTSGRGHEQFF
TRBJ1-5	TRBD1	TRBV11-2	once	TGTGCCAGCAGTCAGGACAGGGGATCGCCCCAGCATTTT	CASSQDRGSPQHF
TRBJ2-5	TRBD2	TRBV7-2	-	TGTGCCAGCAGCCGTTCGGGCGGGAGCCCTTATATCCAAGAGACCCAGTACTTC	CASSRSGGSPYIQETQYF
TRBJ2-4	TRBD1	TRBV29-1	-	TGCAGCGTTACCAGACAGGGACAAAACATTCAGTACTTC	CSVTRQGQNIQYF
TRBJ2-3	TRBD1	TRBV2	few	TGTGCCAGCAGTGATATCACAGGGGCGATGGATACGCAGTATTTT	CASSDITGAMDTQYF
TRBJ2-7	TRBD2	TRBV27	once	TGTGCCAGCAGTTTTATGACTAGCGGGGTCTACGAGCAGTACTTC	CASSFMTSGVYEQYF
TRBJ1-2	-	TRBV7-8	-	TGTGCCAGCAGCTTAGCAGGGGCGACTAACTATGGCTACACCTTC	CASSLAGATNYGYTF
TRBJ1-4	-	TRBV28	few	TGTGCCAGCACCTCTAATGAAAAACTGTTTTTT	CASTSNEKLFF
TRBJ1-2	-	TRBV7-8	-	TGTGCCAGCAGCTTAAATGGGGAGGGCTACACCTTC	CASSLNGEGYTF
TRBJ2-7	TRBD2	TRBV15	few	TGTGCCACCAGCGCCCTAGCGGGAGGGCGAGGCGAGCAGTACTTC	CATSALAGGRGEQYF
TRBJ1-5	-	TRBV2	-	TGTGCCAGCACCCTCCAGGGGAATCAGCCCCAGCATTTT	CASTLQGNQPQHF